These 15 T cell receptor beta chains came from one sample sequenced in a study of identical twins. Each CDR3 protein gets one entry after TCRdb re-called the 5' RACE reads with MiXCR. The table lists a few hundred thousand distinct CDR3 sequences, roughly 15% of them singletons. These sequences were also reported in another study, on yellow fever vaccine responses in identical twins.

Specimen: CD4+ T cells sorted from blood. The source of these receptors is a woman aged 18 to 35 in good health.

This clonotype was counted only a few times. The chain uses TRBV6-1 and TRBJ2-2; 8 positions agree with TRBD2. Germline CDR1 MNHNS, CDR2 SASEGT. After removal of 10 bases from V and 6 bases from J, the junction contained 13 bases not matched to a gene. The CDR3 consists of 15 residues. This CDR3 reads CAIQSLGLGAGELFF. CDR3 DNA: TGTGCCATACAATCCTTGGGACTAGGGGCCGGGGAGCTGTTTTTT.

This clonotype was counted a single time. The genes are TRBV11-2 and TRBJ2-5; unclear D gene. The CDR3 has 14 amino acids. Per germline, CDR1 SGHAT and CDR2 FQNNGV. V was pared by 1 base and J by 4 bases, with 10 bases between. The CDR3 coding sequence is TGTGCCAGCAGCTTAGTAAGAGGACGAGAGACCCAGTACTTC. Protein sequence: CASSLVRGRETQYF.

This CDR3 is CASRPQNRGSYEQYF. The CDR3 DNA follows: TGTGCCAGCAGACCACAAAACAGGGGTTCCTACGAGCAGTACTTC. V usage is TRBV5-6 and J usage is TRBJ2-7, with 7 bases aligning to TRBD1. Germline CDR1 SGHDT, CDR2 YYEEEE. CDR3 size: 15 residues. Unmatched junction bases numbered 9, after V lost 5 bases and J lost 1 base.

V is TRBV5-5 and J is TRBJ2-2, with 8 positions matching TRBD1. J lost 1 base, V lost 4 bases, and 6 bases had no gene match. Germline loops: CDR1 SGHKS, CDR2 YYEKEE (reference sequence). CDR3 length equals 16 residues. CDR3 protein: CASSITGQENTGELFF. The CDR3, as DNA: TGTGCCAGCAGCATAACGGGACAGGAGAACACCGGGGAGCTGTTTTTT.

This clonotype was recorded only once. V usage is TRBV11-1 and J usage is TRBJ2-1, with 9 bases that match TRBD2. Germline V gene lookup returns CDR1 SGHAT and CDR2 FQDESV (reference sequence). V was pared by 3 bases and J by 0 bases, with 9 bases of the junction left unmatched. The CDR3 is 18 residues long. The CDR3 sequence is CASSFLASSGSSYNEQFF. CDR3 in DNA: TGTGCCAGCAGCTTCTTAGCGAGTAGCGGGAGCTCCTACAATGAGCAGTTCTTC.

The chain combines TRBV20-1 with TRBJ2-7; no reliable D call. CDR1 and CDR2 from the germline V gene are DFQATT and SNEGSKA (reference sequence). CDR3 length: 13 residues. Trimming took off 2 bases at V and 3 bases at J, with 11 bases between the two ends. CDR3 sequence reads: CSARFRPGYEQYF. CDR3 DNA: TGCAGTGCTAGATTCCGACCGGGCTACGAGCAGTACTTC.

This clonotype appeared a few times. The CDR3 DNA reads TGTGCCAGCTCACCGTTGGACAGGGGCTCTTCTGGGGCCAACGTCCTGACTTTC. Protein: CASSPLDRGSSGANVLTF. V usage is TRBV18 and J usage is TRBJ2-6; 9 positions agree with TRBD1. Germline assignment: CDR1 KGHSH and CDR2 LQKENI. J lost 1 base, V lost 3 bases, and 7 bases had no gene match. The CDR3 is made up of 18 amino acids.

The chain has TRBV9 and TRBJ1-2, with D unclear. The CDR3 runs to 12 residues. The germline V and J ends were trimmed by 2 bases and 7 bases, with 9 bases remaining between them. Germline CDR1 SGDLS, CDR2 YYNGEE. CDR3 residues: CASSVAGGGYTF. The CDR3 nucleotides are TGTGCCAGCAGCGTGGCGGGTGGTGGCTACACCTTC. Combining the CDR3 with reference TRBV9 and TRBJ1-2 gives the whole variable domain DSGVTQTPKHLITATGQRVTLRCSPRSGDLSVYWYQQSLDQGLQFLIQYYNGEERAKGNILERFSAQQFPDLHSELNLSSLELGDSALYFCASSVAGGGYTFGSGTRLTVV.

This clonotype was detected only a few times. The chain combines TRBV27 with TRBJ1-2; D unresolved. The germline V and J ends were trimmed by 5 bases and 6 bases, with 16 bases remaining between them. The CDR3 extends over 14 amino acids. Germline V CDR1 and CDR2: MNHEY, SMNVEV (reference sequence). The CDR3 loop reads CASSLHSMIHGYTF. CDR3 DNA sequence: TGTGCCAGCAGTCTTCACAGTATGATCCATGGCTACACCTTC.

In its sample, this clonotype was seen many times. This chain uses TRBV20-1 with TRBJ2-1; D unresolved. From germline, CDR1 is DFQATT and CDR2 SNEGSKA (reference sequence). The CDR3 has 13 residues. The V gene lost 0 bases and the J gene lost 3 bases, with 6 bases spanning the gap. The CDR3 spells CSARDFRYNEQFF. The CDR3, as DNA: TGCAGTGCTAGAGATTTCCGCTACAATGAGCAGTTCTTC.

The chain couples TRBV7-9 to TRBJ2-7, with 7 bases identical to TRBD1. Germline lookup yields CDR1 SEHNR and CDR2 FQNEAQ (reference sequence). The CDR3 extends over 14 amino acids. Trimming removed 3 bases from V and 2 bases from J; junction bases left unmatched: 4. DNA for the CDR3: TGTGCCAGCAGCTTGGACAGGACAGCCTACGAGCAGTACGTC. This codes for CASSLDRTAYEQYV.

This clonotype was seen more than once but under ten times. The V gene is TRBV5-1, the J gene TRBJ2-1, with 11 bases identical to TRBD2. Germline CDR1 and CDR2: SGHRS and YFSETQ. CDR3 length: 17 residues. Trimming took 0 bases from V and 5 from J; bases not matched to a gene: 7. CDR3 sequence reads: CASSLASGRLYDNEQFF. In DNA form, the CDR3 reads TGCGCCAGCAGCTTGGCTAGCGGGAGGCTCTACGACAATGAGCAGTTCTTC. The entire variable domain, with the rest obtained from reference TRBV5-1 and TRBJ2-1, is as follows: KAGVTQTPRYLIKTRGQQVTLSCSPISGHRSVSWYQQTPGQGLQFLFEYFSETQRNKGNFPGRFSGRQFSNSRSEMNVSTLELGDSALYLCASSLASGRLYDNEQFFGPGTRLTVL.

This clonotype has a handful of counts. This chain connects TRBV20-1 to TRBJ1-1; D is unresolved. Trimming removed 3 bases from V and 4 bases from J, with 9 bases in between. Germline assignment: CDR1 DFQATT and CDR2 SNEGSKA (reference sequence). The CDR3 sequence is 12 residues long. The CDR3 protein is CSASAQVTEAFF. CDR3 DNA sequence: TGCAGTGCTAGCGCCCAGGTCACTGAAGCTTTCTTT.

The rearrangement links TRBV7-8 to TRBJ2-2, with 10 nucleotides matching TRBD2. The CDR3 sequence is 20 residues long. Germline-derived CDR1 and CDR2 are SGHVS and FQNEAQ. With 6 bases clipped from V and 0 bases from J, the junction kept 16 bases outside the gene matches. CDR3 coding DNA: TGTGCCAGCAGGGATCCTAGTGGTAGCGGGGGGCCTTCGAACACCGGGGAGCTGTTTTTT. This encodes CASRDPSGSGGPSNTGELFF.

This clonotype was counted ten times or more. This rearrangement joins TRBV25-1 to TRBJ1-1, with no clear D. CDR3 length: 13 residues. Germline assignment: CDR1 MGHDK and CDR2 SYGVNS. V shed 5 bases and J shed 4 bases, with 11 bases lying between them. CDR3 nucleotide sequence: TGTGCCAGCAGTCCCTCGGGTGGCACTGAAGCTTTCTTT. As protein: CASSPSGGTEAFF.